This T cell receptor beta chain was identified during a study of T cells after yellow fever vaccination. Using its own MiXCR run on the 5' RACE reads, TCRdb lists one record per CDR3 protein. The sample includes a few hundred thousand distinct CDR3 sequences, around 17% of them seen just once. This clonotype was seen only once. The antigen is undetermined. Study-wide findings and caveats: Clonotypes found in both CD4 and CD8 compartments made up a small share. The study found a weaker secondary response that peaked faster, day 5 versus 15.

The CDR3 runs to 14 residues. V gave up 4 bases and J gave up 1 base, with 8 bases separating them. Germline CDR1 is SGHTA and CDR2 is FQGNSA. The V call is TRBV7-2, the J call TRBJ2-4; D is possibly TRBD2 (5 bases). This material consisted of PBMCs, taken around 5 days after the first yellow fever vaccination. The receptor was isolated from a man younger than 35 who received the YFV17D yellow fever vaccine. CDR3 protein: CASSSGFAKNIQYF. Written as DNA, the CDR3 is TGTGCCAGCAGCTCGGGGTTCGCCAAAAACATTCAGTACTTC.